A single sample is the source of the 22 T cell receptor beta chains below, sequenced in a study of T-cell reconstitution after alpha-beta-depleted transplantation in children. Unique molecular identifiers featured in how the TCRbeta library was prepared. TCRdb passed the PCR reads through MiXCR, listing each CDR3 protein once. In the table there are approximately 980,000 distinct CDR3 sequences, about 29% of which are singletons. The starting material was PBMCs, mostly from graft donor cells, obtained 360 days after TCRalphabeta/CD19-depleted stem cell transplant. These receptors all stem from a boy less than two years old who had a stem cell transplant for SCID, so the T cells may come from the graft donor.

The chain has TRBV4-1 and TRBJ2-1; 8 bases agree with TRBD2. J lost 5 bases, V lost 6 bases, and 9 bases had no gene match. CDR3 length: 15 amino acids. Germline V lookup: CDR1 MGHRA, CDR2 YSYEKL. The CDR3 region is CASSPITGGHNEQFF. CDR3 sequence (DNA): TGCGCCAGCAGTCCGATCACGGGGGGGCACAATGAGCAGTTCTTC.

The chain recombines TRBV12-3 or TRBV12-4 with TRBJ2-1; TRBD2 might be the D (6 bases). The ends were cut back, 5 bases at V and 13 bases at J, with 15 bases in the middle. This CDR3 spans 12 amino acids. This chain's CDR3 is CASSGPGSLQFF. For the CDR3, the DNA is TGTGCCAGCAGTGGTCCCGGGAGCCTTCAGTTCTTC.

This clonotype was detected only a few times. As DNA, the CDR3 is TGTGCCCGGGGACCCAATGAAGCTTTCTTT. As protein: CARGPNEAFF. V is TRBV12-3 or TRBV12-4 and J is TRBJ1-1, with D perhaps TRBD1 (5 bases). Trimming removed 11 bases at V and 7 bases at J, with 11 bases between. The CDR3 is 10 amino acids.

This clonotype has just a few counts. The rearrangement joins TRBV12-3 or TRBV12-4 to TRBJ2-1; 11 bases align to TRBD2. The CDR3 sequence is 18 residues long. The V segment lost 6 bases and the J segment 0 bases; nucleotides outside the gene matches: 10. CDR3 in amino acids: CASSQPSGGPSSYNEQFF. The CDR3, as DNA: TGTGCCAGCAGCCAGCCTAGCGGGGGGCCCAGCTCCTACAATGAGCAGTTCTTC.

The V and J genes are TRBV2 and TRBJ2-5; D could derive from TRBD1 or TRBD2 (5 bases each). Trimming removed 7 bases from V and 1 base from J, with 10 bases in between. CDR1 is SNHLY and CDR2 is FYNNEI in the germline V gene. This CDR3 region has 13 residues. CDR3 amino acids: CASMGDTQETQYF. The CDR3 DNA is TGTGCCAGCATGGGGGATACCCAAGAGACCCAGTACTTC. Complete variable domain (other parts from reference TRBV2 and TRBJ2-5): EPEVTQTPSHQVTQMGQEVILRCVPISNHLYFYWYRQILGQKVEFLVSFYNNEISEKSEIFDDQFSVERPDGSNFTLKIRSTKLEDSAMYFCASMGDTQETQYFGPGTRLLVL.

This chain connects TRBV12-3 or TRBV12-4 to TRBJ2-7; D not resolved. This CDR3 comprises 11 residues. The germline V and J ends were trimmed by 4 bases and 3 bases, with 4 bases remaining between them. The CDR3 here is CASSWLYEQYF. CDR3 bases: TGTGCCAGCAGTTGGCTCTACGAGCAGTACTTC.

The rearrangement links TRBV2 to TRBJ2-1, with 10 nucleotides matching TRBD2. Trimming at V came to 9 bases and at J to 3 bases, leaving 5 bases not matched to a gene. The CDR3 extends over 14 amino acids. CDR1 SNHLY and CDR2 FYNNEI come from the germline V gene. The CDR3 loop is CASKGLANYNEQFF. CDR3 sequence (DNA): TGTGCCAGTAAGGGACTAGCGAACTACAATGAGCAGTTCTTC.

The chain links TRBV10-3 to TRBJ2-5, with D maybe TRBD1 (6 bases). With 10 bases removed from V and 4 bases from J, the gap between germline ends came to 22 bases. CDR3 size: 15 residues. Germline V gene lookup returns CDR1 ENHRY and CDR2 SYGVKD. The chain's CDR3 is CATSPSTGQGETQYF. CDR3 DNA: TGTGCCACCTCCCCCTCGACAGGCCAAGGAGAGACCCAGTACTTC.

This clonotype has just a few counts. This chain links TRBV29-1 with TRBJ2-4, with D perhaps being TRBD1 or TRBD2 (5 bases each). Trimming left V 3 bases short and J 0 bases short, with 6 bases between. Germline CDR1 SQVTM, CDR2 ANQGSEA. This CDR3 region has 13 residues. The CDR3 DNA follows: TGCAGCGTTGAGAGGGGAGCCAAAAACATTCAGTACTTC. It encodes CSVERGAKNIQYF. Combining the CDR3 with reference TRBV29-1 and TRBJ2-4 gives the whole variable domain SAVISQKPSRDICQRGTSLTIQCQVDSQVTMMFWYRQQPGQSLTLIATANQGSEATYESGFVIDKFPISRPNLTFSTLTVSNMSPEDSSIYLCSVERGAKNIQYFGAGTRLSVL.

The chain has TRBV12-3 or TRBV12-4 and TRBJ2-1; 7 nucleotides agree with TRBD2. V shed 7 bases, J shed 4 bases, and the junction held 13 bases outside the gene matches. The CDR3 is made up of 16 amino acids. The CDR3 DNA reads TGTGCCAGCACTCCTCGACGGCTAGCGGCTTACAATGAGCAGTTCTTC. Translated: CASTPRRLAAYNEQFF.

The rearrangement uses TRBV6-5 and TRBJ1-1, with D tentatively TRBD1 (6 bases). The CDR3 length is 15 residues. Germline V lookup: CDR1 MNHEY, CDR2 SVGAGI. V dropped 1 base and J dropped 4 bases, with 13 bases sitting between them. The CDR3 spells CASSYWGQGPTEAFF. CDR3 in DNA: TGTGCCAGCAGTTACTGGGGGCAGGGGCCCACTGAAGCTTTCTTT.

CDR3 sequence: CASRPGLVIHEQFF. The DNA for the CDR3 is TGTGCCAGCAGGCCGGGACTAGTTATCCATGAGCAGTTCTTC. This rearrangement joins TRBV12-3 or TRBV12-4 to TRBJ2-1, with 8 bases aligning to TRBD2. The CDR3 length is 14 residues. With V trimmed by 6 bases and J by 8 bases, 9 bases remained unmatched.

The chain links TRBV12-3 or TRBV12-4 to TRBJ1-2; 7 bases map to TRBD1. The CDR3 runs to 13 residues. V lost 3 bases to trimming and J lost 6 bases; unmatched junction nucleotides: 4. CDR3 residues: CASSFEGANGYTF. CDR3 nucleotides: TGTGCCAGCAGTTTTGAGGGGGCCAATGGCTACACCTTC.

The rearrangement uses TRBV28 and TRBJ1-2, with no clear D. This CDR3 region has 12 residues. Germline V gene sequence: CDR1 MDHEN, CDR2 SYDVKM. Trimming removed 6 bases from V and 5 bases from J, with 10 bases in between. The CDR3 protein is CASRADYYGYTF. The CDR3 DNA follows: TGTGCCAGCAGAGCAGACTATTATGGCTACACCTTC.

V usage is TRBV27 and J usage is TRBJ2-4; 8 bases map to TRBD1. Trimming took 4 bases from V and 15 from J; bases not matched to a gene: 11. The CDR3 spans 13 residues. Per germline, CDR1 MNHEY and CDR2 SMNVEV (reference sequence). This CDR3 reads CASSSIGGTGRYF. In nucleotides, the CDR3 is TGTGCCAGCAGTTCCATCGGCGGGACAGGCCGGTACTTC.

The rearrangement links TRBV20-1 to TRBJ2-7; weak D call: TRBD2 (6 bases). Germline loops: CDR1 DFQATT, CDR2 SNEGSKA (reference sequence). The length of the CDR3 is 12 residues. The germline V and J ends were trimmed by 4 bases and 0 bases, with 7 bases remaining between them. Here the CDR3 DNA reads TGCAGTGCTACCGGGAGCTCCTACGAGCAGTACTTC. Translated, it gives CSATGSSYEQYF.

This clonotype has more than one count but fewer than ten. V is TRBV7-9 and J is TRBJ2-7, with a weak D call TRBD1 (5 bases). The V gene's germline CDR1 is SEHNR and CDR2 FQNEAQ (reference sequence). V was pared by 3 bases and J by 2 bases, with 14 bases between. This CDR3 is built from 15 residues. Written as DNA, the CDR3 is TGTGCCAGCAGCTTCCCAACAGGCCCAACCTACGAGCAGTACTTC. Protein product: CASSFPTGPTYEQYF.

The V and J genes are TRBV20-1 and TRBJ2-7; D is possibly TRBD1 (5 bases). Between the trimmed V and J ends, which lost 6 bases and 1 base, there was a span of 10 bases. The CDR3 is made up of 12 amino acids. Germline CDR1 is DFQATT and CDR2 is SNEGSKA (reference sequence). DNA of the CDR3: TGCAGTGCAGGGGCGGCGTCCTACGAGCAGTACTTC. This sequence encodes CSAGAASYEQYF.

The J gene is TRBJ2-3, the V gene TRBV20-1; 12 bases fit TRBD2. The CDR3 spans 16 residues. Germline CDR1 reads DFQATT; CDR2 reads SNEGSKA (reference sequence). V shed 4 bases and J 6 bases; nucleotides not matched to a gene: 11. CDR3 sequence (DNA): TGCAGTGCTACCCACCCCCTAGCGGGGGGGTATGATACGCAGTATTTT. Translating gives CSATHPLAGGYDTQYF.

The rearrangement links TRBV5-1 to TRBJ2-2; D is unclear. Trimming stripped 4 bases from V and 4 bases from J, with 11 bases between. Germline values: CDR1 SGHRS, CDR2 YFSETQ. The CDR3 runs 14 residues. Here the CDR3 reads CASSPGPGTGELFF. Written as DNA, the CDR3 is TGCGCCAGCAGCCCCGGCCCAGGCACCGGGGAGCTGTTTTTT. Full variable domain (remainder filled in from reference TRBV5-1 and TRBJ2-2): KAGVTQTPRYLIKTRGQQVTLSCSPISGHRSVSWYQQTPGQGLQFLFEYFSETQRNKGNFPGRFSGRQFSNSRSEMNVSTLELGDSALYLCASSPGPGTGELFFGEGSRLTVL.

The gene calls are TRBV21-1 and TRBJ1-5. TRBV21-1 is listed as a pseudogene. This CDR3 comprises 18 residues. The CDR3 DNA follows: TGTGCCAGCAGCAAAAAAGGCCCCGGTGGGAGGGGTTATCAGCCCCAGCATTTT. This translates into CASSKKGPGGRGYQPQHF.

CDR3 residues: CASSTDRAHTYEQYF. CDR3 coding DNA: TGTGCCAGCAGCACAGACAGGGCCCACACCTACGAGCAGTACTTC. The chain uses TRBV11-2 and TRBJ2-7; 7 nucleotides agree with TRBD1. In germline, CDR1 is SGHAT, CDR2 FQNNGV. The J segment lost 2 bases and the V segment lost 5 bases, leaving 9 bases of the junction unmatched. CDR3 length: 15 residues.